These 20 T cell receptor beta chains were all obtained from the same sample, sequenced in a study of shared clonotypes between healthy human individuals (dated by TCRdb to the early 2020s). Libraries were prepared through the immunoSEQ multiplex PCR assay. As stored in TCRdb, this immuneACCESS dataset retains in-frame rearrangements with V and J assigned. A fraction of the clones does not appear; measured against another copy, unresolved V genes explain less than half of the discrepancy, and the remainder lacks a known reason. The sample table lists 2 million to 2.5 million clones, approximately 95% of them with a count of one. The top ten clonotypes cover about 0.39% of the sample. The specimen was naive CD4+ T cells from PBMCs. The cell subset or site label corresponds to: CD45RA+ positively selected. Receptors were obtained from a man younger than 35 in good health. Some clones in this sample may be carry-over from other donors' samples.

This chain connects TRBV6-6 to TRBJ2-7, with 8 positions matching TRBD2. The germline gives CDR1 MNHNY, CDR2 SVGAGI (reference sequence). V lost 5 bases, J lost 0 bases, and 3 bases stayed unmatched. The CDR3 runs to 14 residues. CDR3 region: CASSGTSGSYEQYF. The CDR3 DNA is TGTGCCAGCAGTGGAACTAGCGGCTCCTACGAGCAGTACTTC.

The chain combines TRBV28 with TRBJ2-3; no definite D call. The CDR3 has 14 residues. The V gene's germline CDR1 is MDHEN and CDR2 SYDVKM. Trimming took off 4 bases at V and 2 bases at J, with 10 bases between the two ends. In nucleotides, the CDR3 is TGTGCCAGCAGTTCCCTGCGATCCACAGATACGCAGTATTTT. It specifies CASSSLRSTDTQYF.

This chain's CDR3 is CASSSRTNEKLFF. The CDR3 DNA follows: TGTGCCAGCAGCTCGCGGACTAATGAAAAACTGTTTTTT. This chain uses TRBV7-9 with TRBJ1-4, with D uncertain. V was shortened by 4 bases and J by 2 bases, with 5 bases between the two germline ends. The germline V gene has CDR1 SEHNR and CDR2 FQNEAQ (reference sequence). CDR3 length equals 13 residues.

In DNA, the CDR3 is TGTGCCAGCAGTTACACGGCCAGGGGGGATGGCTACACCTTC. It specifies CASSYTARGDGYTF. The chain is built from TRBV6-5 and TRBJ1-2, with 7 bases aligning to TRBD1. Germline CDR1 MNHEY, CDR2 SVGAGI. J lost 6 bases, V lost 2 bases, and 6 bases had no gene match. This CDR3 is built from 14 residues.

This chain links TRBV6-6 with TRBJ2-7; TRBD2 matches 9 bases. J lost 7 bases, V lost 7 bases, and 11 bases had no gene match. The CDR3 spans 14 residues. Germline V CDR1 and CDR2: MNHNY, SVGAGI (reference sequence). The CDR3 sequence: CASKLLAGSGEQYF. CDR3 nucleotide sequence: TGTGCCAGCAAGTTGCTAGCGGGATCAGGGGAGCAGTACTTC.

This clone was seen a single time. The rearrangement uses TRBV30 and TRBJ2-2; D is perhaps TRBD1 or TRBD2 (6 bases each). The CDR3 runs 16 residues. Trimming cost V 1 base and J 4 bases, with 16 bases left between them. Per the germline V gene, CDR1 is GTSNPN and CDR2 is SVGIG (reference sequence). The CDR3, as DNA: TGTGCCTGGAGTGAGCCCGGGGGCGGGTTCACCGGGGAGCTGTTTTTT. This translates into CAWSEPGGGFTGELFF. Full variable domain (outside the CDR3, taken from reference TRBV30 and TRBJ2-2): SQTIHQWPATLVQPVGSPLSLECTVEGTSNPNLYWYRQAAGRGLQLLFYSVGIGQISSEVPQNLSASRPQDRQFILSSKKLLLSDSGFYLCAWSEPGGGFTGELFFGEGSRLTVL.

The chain carries TRBV19 and TRBJ1-5, with TRBD1 as a possible D gene (5 bases). Germline V gene data show CDR1 as LNHDA and CDR2 as SQIVND (reference sequence). CDR3 size: 14 residues. Trimming pared 8 bases from V and 0 bases from J, leaving 11 bases between. The CDR3 loop is CASAGPYSNQPQHF. The CDR3 DNA follows: TGTGCCAGTGCAGGGCCTTATAGCAATCAGCCCCAGCATTTT.

V usage is TRBV2 and J usage is TRBJ2-1, with TRBD2 identical over 7 bases. The CDR3 runs 21 residues. Germline V gene lookup returns CDR1 SNHLY and CDR2 FYNNEI. V was pared by 6 bases and J by 6 bases, with 29 bases of the junction left unmatched. CDR3 nucleotides: TGTGCCAGCAGCGGAAGTCCCCCTGCGGGAGCATCTAATAAGGGGCGCAATGAGCAGTTCTTC. Protein product: CASSGSPPAGASNKGRNEQFF.

V usage is TRBV5-6 and J usage is TRBJ1-5; weak D call: TRBD1 (5 bases). Per the germline V gene, CDR1 is SGHDT and CDR2 is YYEEEE. The V end was cut by 4 bases, the J end by 4 bases, with 12 bases between. This CDR3 contains 14 residues. The DNA for the CDR3 is TGTGCCAGCAGCCAAATCCAGGGTAATCAGCCCCAGCATTTT. This sequence encodes CASSQIQGNQPQHF.

This chain connects TRBV29-1 to TRBJ1-2; a weak D match, TRBD1 (5 bases). V was trimmed by 7 bases and J by 3 bases, leaving 15 bases between them. This CDR3 has 13 amino acids. The germline gives CDR1 SQVTM, CDR2 ANQGSEA. Here the CDR3 reads CSGSTGADYGYTF. CDR3 nucleotide sequence: TGCAGCGGATCAACTGGGGCGGACTATGGCTACACCTTC. The whole variable domain, filled in from reference TRBV29-1 and TRBJ1-2, reads SAVISQKPSRDICQRGTSLTIQCQVDSQVTMMFWYRQQPGQSLTLIATANQGSEATYESGFVIDKFPISRPNLTFSTLTVSNMSPEDSSIYLCSGSTGADYGYTFGSGTRLTVV.

This chain links TRBV28 with TRBJ2-7; no reliable D call. Germline V gives CDR1 MDHEN, CDR2 SYDVKM. The CDR3 runs to 14 residues. V was trimmed by 8 bases and J by 4 bases, leaving 18 bases between them. The CDR3 reads CASSKGGYLYEQYF. CDR3 DNA sequence: TGTGCCAGCTCAAAGGGCGGCTACTTATACGAGCAGTACTTC. Full variable domain (outside the CDR3, taken from reference TRBV28 and TRBJ2-7): DVKVTQSSRYLVKRTGEKVFLECVQDMDHENMFWYRQDPGLGLRLIYFSYDVKMKEKGDIPEGYSVSREKKERFSLILESASTNQTSMYLCASSKGGYLYEQYFGPGTRLTVT.

The CDR3 DNA sequence: TGTGCCAGCAGTATAACCGGGCAGTATAATTCACCCCTCCACTTT. It is translated as CASSITGQYNSPLHF. The chain carries TRBV28 and TRBJ1-6; D is uncertain. Germline V gene sequence: CDR1 MDHEN, CDR2 SYDVKM. The CDR3 contains 15 residues. Trimming pared 5 bases from V and 4 bases from J, leaving 12 bases between.

V usage is TRBV7-2 and J usage is TRBJ1-1; possibly TRBD1 for D (6 bases). The CDR3 consists of 14 residues. The V gene lost 4 bases and the J gene lost 5 bases, with 14 bases spanning the gap. Germline-derived CDR1 and CDR2 are SGHTA and FQGNSA. CDR3 in DNA: TGTGCCAGCAGCTGGGGGGGGCGCACAACTGAAGCTTTCTTT. It translates to CASSWGGRTTEAFF.

This chain links TRBV19 with TRBJ2-2; 9 bases map to TRBD2. After removal of 6 bases from V and 7 bases from J, the junction contained 12 bases not matched to a gene. The germline gives CDR1 LNHDA, CDR2 SQIVND (reference sequence). The CDR3 has 16 amino acids. The CDR3 bases are TGTGCCAGTAGCCCCGGGGTAGCGGGAGCAATCGGGGAGCTGTTTTTT. Encoded protein: CASSPGVAGAIGELFF. Full variable domain (remainder filled in from reference TRBV19 and TRBJ2-2): DGGITQSPKYLFRKEGQNVTLSCEQNLNHDAMYWYRQDPGQGLRLIYYSQIVNDFQKGDIAEGYSVSREKKESFPLTVTSAQKNPTAFYLCASSPGVAGAIGELFFGEGSRLTVL.

This chain joins TRBV15 and TRBJ2-4; no reliable D call. The CDR3 is 14 amino acids. CDR1 is LNHNV and CDR2 is YYDKDF in the germline V gene (reference sequence). Trimming took 1 base from V and 7 from J, leaving 11 bases between them. CDR3 coding DNA: TGTGCCACCAGCAGAGGTCTCGCCGAGAACATTCAGTACTTC. Translation: CATSRGLAENIQYF.

The chain uses TRBV13 and TRBJ2-7; TRBD2 matches 11 bases. Trimming cost V 5 bases and J 7 bases; bases outside gene matches: 10. Germline V CDR1 and CDR2: PRHDT, FYEKMQ (reference sequence). CDR3 length: 15 amino acids. CDR3 in amino acids: CASSAPTSGSVEQYF. CDR3 bases: TGTGCCAGCAGCGCACCAACTAGCGGGAGCGTGGAGCAGTACTTC.

Worth noting for this clone: The same CDR3 can be traced to other DNA sequences in this sample. This chain uses TRBV28 with TRBJ1-1; D is undetermined. CDR3 size: 14 residues. V lost 3 bases to trimming and J lost 0 bases, with 8 bases between them. The germline V gene encodes CDR1 MDHEN and CDR2 SYDVKM. CDR3 nucleotide sequence: TGTGCCAGCAGTTTGCCAGGAATGAACACTGAAGCTTTCTTT. This translates into CASSLPGMNTEAFF.

Only one count was recorded for this clone. The rearrangement joins TRBV27 to TRBJ2-7; 16 positions agree with TRBD2. V shed 1 base and J 6 bases; nucleotides not matched to a gene: 3. Germline V gene lookup returns CDR1 MNHEY and CDR2 SMNVEV (reference sequence). CDR3 size: 16 residues. The CDR3 DNA is TGTGCCAGCAGTTTATTCGGGACTAGCGGGAGGGTCGAGCAGTACTTC. Residues: CASSLFGTSGRVEQYF.

V and J are TRBV5-5 and TRBJ1-2; D is possibly TRBD1 (5 bases). Germline CDR1 SGHKS, CDR2 YYEKEE (reference sequence). CDR3 length: 14 residues. V shed 7 bases and J shed 2 bases, with 15 bases lying between them. CDR3 bases: TGTGCCAGCGGGACGGCAGGGCTCAACTATGGCTACACCTTC. Protein sequence: CASGTAGLNYGYTF.

The chain employs TRBV11-1 and TRBJ2-5; 7 nucleotides align to TRBD1. Trimming cost V 6 bases and J 3 bases; bases outside gene matches: 10. CDR3 length: 15 amino acids. Germline lookup yields CDR1 SGHAT and CDR2 FQDESV (reference sequence). In DNA, the CDR3 is TGTGCCAGCAGTTTGAGACAGGGACGGGAAGAGACCCAGTACTTC. Translation: CASSLRQGREETQYF.